These T cell receptor beta chains were read from a single sample in a study of T cell responses to AZD1222 COVID-19 vaccine. Assay: immunoSEQ multiplex PCR; the TCRdb copy retains only in-frame clones and omits some. The sample contains 95,000 to 150,000 clones, 75% to 90% of which appear only once. The sequencing used peripheral blood, collected 28 days after the second AZD1222 dose. Receptor source: an adult who received the AZD1222 COVID-19 vaccine. Each CDR3 is given with its conserved first and last residue.

>TRBJ2-7|TRBV20-1
CSARGSYEQYF
>TRBJ2-2|TRBV19
CASSRIEENTGELFF
>TRBJ2-5|TRBV19
CARTRQPVQETQYF
>TRBJ1-6|TRBV7-2
CASSLRWGSYNSPLHF
>TRBJ2-5|TRBV2
CASSEGQTQETQYF
>TRBJ1-3|TRBV7-8
CASSLAGPLSGNTIYF
>TRBJ2-7|TRBV19
CASSIVGGSGYEQYF
>TRBJ1-1|TRBV28
CASITGGNVLTEAFF
>TRBJ1-4|TRBV5-1
CASRTVANEKLFF
>TRBJ1-6|TRBV4-3
CASSQALSGYNSPLHF
>TRBJ2-3|TRBV9
CASSGLVPSDTQYF
>TRBJ2-1|TRBV20-1
CSASGSAGRVGSYNEQFF
>TRBJ1-2|TRBV9
CASSVPGGGGYTF
>TRBJ1-5|TRBV9
CASSLSGGQPQHF
>TRBJ1-2|TRBV19
CASSPAGGGYGYTF
>TRBJ1-6|TRBV5-1
CASSLERGGYSSALHF
>TRBJ2-7|TRBV4-3
CASSQELTPFSEQYF
>TRBJ1-2|TRBV6-5
CASSDSVQGRGYTF
>TRBJ1-2|TRBV5-8
CASSWVRGYTF
>TRBJ1-5|TRBV5-5
CASSEVVGYQPQHF
>TRBJ1-2|TRBV19
CASSIDPLRDRGPSYGYTF
>TRBJ2-1|TRBV7-3
CASSSAASGVQFF
>TRBJ1-2|TRBV28
CASIVTPASSGYTF
>TRBJ2-1|TRBV19
CASSKPGQGNNEQFF
>TRBJ1-4|TRBV5-5
CASSQGQGANSHEKLFF
>TRBJ2-2|TRBV7-8
CASSPLRATLSAGELFF